The text below deals with one T cell receptor (beta chain). Its antigen remains unidentified. Data came from immunoSEQ multiplex PCR; TCRdb stores just in-frame clones and leaves some out. The data hold 350,000 to 500,000 clones, with around 90% observed a single time. The sample's treatment: 19 received Ad26.COV2.S at low or high dose, single or two shots; about 5 received placebo; per-sample allocation not given. Day 63 following the first vaccine or placebo injection was when the samples were taken. These data belong to a study of Ad26.COV2.S vaccination and SARS-CoV-2 variants. Study-wide context: Donor was in the COV1001 Ad26.COV2.S trial arm.

Whole-study findings and limits: Spike-specific TCR breadth in vaccine recipients exceeded that seen in placebo recipients.

Germline CDR1 is SGDLS and CDR2 is YYNGEE. The V and J ends lost 3 bases and 5 bases respectively, with 14 bases between them. The CDR3 is 15 amino acids. V usage is TRBV9 and J usage is TRBJ1-4; D gene uncertain. The source material was peripheral blood, sampled in a trial of Ad26.COV2.S vaccine versus placebo. The TCR was taken from a person between 18 and 65 years old who received the Ad26.COV2.S COVID-19 vaccine or a placebo. CDR3 sequence (DNA): TGTGCCAGCAGCGCGTACAGTAAGCCAAATGAAAAACTGTTTTTT. Translating gives CASSAYSKPNEKLFF.